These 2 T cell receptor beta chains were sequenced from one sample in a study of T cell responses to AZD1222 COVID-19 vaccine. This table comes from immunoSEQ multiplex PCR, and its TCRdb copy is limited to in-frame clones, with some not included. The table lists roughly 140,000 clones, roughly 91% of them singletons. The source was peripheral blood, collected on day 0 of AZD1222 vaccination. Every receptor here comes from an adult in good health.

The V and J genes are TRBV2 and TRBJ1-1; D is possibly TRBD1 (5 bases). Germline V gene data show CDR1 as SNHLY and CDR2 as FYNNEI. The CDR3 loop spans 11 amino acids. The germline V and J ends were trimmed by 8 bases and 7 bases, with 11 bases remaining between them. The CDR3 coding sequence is TGTGCCAGCGATCGGGGGGGTGAAGCTTTCTTT. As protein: CASDRGGEAFF.

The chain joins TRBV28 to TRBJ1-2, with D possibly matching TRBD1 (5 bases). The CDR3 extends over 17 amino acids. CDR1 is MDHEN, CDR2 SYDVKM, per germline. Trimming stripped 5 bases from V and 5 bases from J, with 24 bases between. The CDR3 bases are TGTGCCAGCAGTCTGCCCCTCGATCTACCGGCAGGGTATGGCTACACCTTC. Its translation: CASSLPLDLPAGYGYTF.